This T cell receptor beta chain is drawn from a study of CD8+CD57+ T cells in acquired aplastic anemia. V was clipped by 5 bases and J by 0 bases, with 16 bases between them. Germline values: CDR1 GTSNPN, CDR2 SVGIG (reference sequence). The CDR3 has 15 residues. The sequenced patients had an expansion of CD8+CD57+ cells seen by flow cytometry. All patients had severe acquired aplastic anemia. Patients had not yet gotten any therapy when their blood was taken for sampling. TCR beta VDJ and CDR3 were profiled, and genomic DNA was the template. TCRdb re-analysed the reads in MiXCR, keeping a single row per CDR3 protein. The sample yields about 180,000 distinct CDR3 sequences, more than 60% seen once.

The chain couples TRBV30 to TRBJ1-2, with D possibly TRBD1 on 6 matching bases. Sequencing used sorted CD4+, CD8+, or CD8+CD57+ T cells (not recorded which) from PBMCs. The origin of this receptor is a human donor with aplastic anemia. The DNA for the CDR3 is TGTGCCTGGGCCCCGACAGGCGGAGCTAACTATGGCTACACCTTC. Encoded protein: CAWAPTGGANYGYTF.